These 21 T cell receptor beta chains came from one sample sequenced in a study of CD8+ T cells in alopecia areata. Patients with alopecia areata provided lesional scalp punch biopsies as well as peripheral blood. Extracted RNA was reverse transcribed, and the resulting cDNA served as sequencing template. Sequencing used immunoSEQ multiplex PCR; TCRdb keeps in-frame clones, though not all of them. The sample lists 6,500 to 8,000 clones; 50% to 60% were seen once. The material was skin, obtained at week 0. These TCRs come from a human donor with alopecia areata.

The gene calls are TRBV28 and TRBJ1-1, with 10 positions matching TRBD1. The germline V gene has CDR1 MDHEN and CDR2 SYDVKM. The CDR3 is 13 amino acids. The junction had 5 bases not matched to a gene; V was cut back by 7 bases and J by 6 bases. DNA of the CDR3: TGTGCCAGCACCTCGGACAGGGGGTCTGAAGCTTTCTTT. Its translation is CASTSDRGSEAFF. Complete variable domain (other parts from reference TRBV28 and TRBJ1-1): DVKVTQSSRYLVKRTGEKVFLECVQDMDHENMFWYRQDPGLGLRLIYFSYDVKMKEKGDIPEGYSVSREKKERFSLILESASTNQTSMYLCASTSDRGSEAFFGQGTRLTVV.

This chain uses TRBV28 with TRBJ2-7; possibly TRBD1 for D (5 bases). V was trimmed by 5 bases and J by 5 bases, leaving 10 bases between them. The CDR3 is 12 residues long. The germline V gene has CDR1 MDHEN and CDR2 SYDVKM. DNA for the CDR3: TGTGCCAGCAGTCACACAGGAGACGAGCAGTACTTC. Its translation is CASSHTGDEQYF.

This chain connects TRBV7-2 to TRBJ2-1; TRBD2 agrees at 9 bases. Germline loops: CDR1 SGHTA, CDR2 FQGNSA. Trimming cost V 0 bases and J 4 bases; bases outside gene matches: 1. This CDR3 spans 15 amino acids. CDR3 protein: CASSLALAGYNEQFF. CDR3 nucleotide sequence: TGTGCCAGCAGCTTAGCACTAGCGGGTTACAATGAGCAGTTCTTC.

Only a few counts were recorded for this clone. V gene TRBV11-2 combines with J gene TRBJ1-2; the match to TRBD1 covers 10 bases. The V gene's germline CDR1 is SGHAT and CDR2 FQNNGV. This CDR3 has 13 amino acids. With V trimmed by 4 bases and J by 14 bases, 10 bases remained unmatched. This chain's CDR3 is CASSSGQGTRPTF. The CDR3 bases are TGTGCCAGCAGCTCGGGACAGGGGACCCGACCTACCTTC.

CDR3 nucleotide sequence: TGTGCCAGCAGCCGTGGACTAGCGGACCTCCAAGAGACCCAGTACTTC. Its protein is CASSRGLADLQETQYF. The rearrangement uses TRBV7-2 and TRBJ2-5; TRBD2 aligns across 10 bases. The CDR3 is 16 amino acids. J was trimmed by 1 base and V by 5 bases; bases with no gene match: 7. CDR1 and CDR2 (germline): SGHTA, FQGNSA.

The V gene is TRBV27, the J gene TRBJ1-5, with D maybe TRBD1 (5 bases). V lost 5 bases to trimming and J lost 0 bases, with 11 bases between them. CDR1 MNHEY and CDR2 SMNVEV come from the germline V gene (reference sequence). The CDR3 consists of 15 residues. The CDR3 reads CASSDTGPSNQPQHF. In nucleotides, the CDR3 is TGTGCCAGCAGTGACACAGGTCCTAGCAATCAGCCCCAGCATTTT.

This chain joins TRBV6-1 and TRBJ2-7; maybe TRBD2 (7 bases). Germline CDR1 reads MNHNS; CDR2 reads SASEGT. The CDR3 runs 14 residues. Trimming cost V 3 bases and J 2 bases, with 11 bases left between them. CDR3 coding DNA: TGTGCCAGCAGTGAGGGGGGGGCCCCCTACGAGCAGTACTTC. Translated, it gives CASSEGGAPYEQYF.

There are a few counts of this clone. The chain couples TRBV29-1 to TRBJ2-7, with 7 bases identical to TRBD1. Germline CDR1 and CDR2: SQVTM and ANQGSEA. CDR3 length: 12 amino acids. The ends lost 7 bases at V and 3 bases at J; junction bases unmatched: 6. CDR3 in DNA: TGCAGCGGCAAGACAGGGAGCTACGAGCAGTACTTC. Protein: CSGKTGSYEQYF.

The chain combines TRBV7-9 with TRBJ1-5, with a tentative D call TRBD1 (6 bases). Deletions cut 5 bases from V and 4 bases from J, with 15 bases between. CDR1 and CDR2 from the germline V gene are SEHNR and FQNEAQ (reference sequence). The CDR3 covers 15 residues. The CDR3 spells CASSPAGTPNQPQHF. CDR3 nucleotides: TGTGCCAGCAGCCCCGCCGGGACACCTAATCAGCCCCAGCATTTT.

This chain uses TRBV5-4 with TRBJ2-7; D is unclear. V was trimmed by 3 bases and J by 3 bases, leaving 7 bases between them. Germline CDR1 SGHNT, CDR2 YYREEE (reference sequence). The CDR3 is made up of 12 amino acids. As DNA, the CDR3 is TGTGCCAGCAGCTCGAACTACTACGAGCAGTACTTC. It codes for CASSSNYYEQYF.

Of note for this clone: The junction departs from the called germline gene at one end, perhaps through a read error. This chain connects TRBV4-1 to TRBJ2-7, with TRBD1 matching 8 bases. The CDR3 is made up of 15 amino acids. Looked up from germline, CDR1 is MGHRA and CDR2 is YSYEKL. As DNA, the CDR3 is TGTGCCAGCAGCCAAGAAACAGGGGGACCCTACGAGCAGTACTTC. This translates into CASSQETGGPYEQYF.

The chain joins TRBV6-1 to TRBJ1-3, with no clear D. Trimming removed 2 bases at V and 0 bases at J, with 5 bases between. The CDR3 is 14 amino acids. The germline CDR1 and CDR2 sequences are MNHNS and SASEGT. Here the CDR3 DNA reads TGTGCCAGCAGTGAATCGATCTCTGGAAACACCATATATTTT. This codes for CASSESISGNTIYF.

On this clone: The junction departs from germline at one end; a sequencing error may be responsible. The chain joins TRBV7-4 to TRBJ2-7; D gene uncertain. This CDR3 comprises 14 residues. The germline gives CDR1 SGHVT, CDR2 SQSDAQ. The chain's CDR3 is CASSLELRSFEQYF. The CDR3 region has the DNA TGTGCCAGCAGCTTAGAGTTGCGGTCCTTCGAGCAGTACTTC.

The rearrangement links TRBV9 to TRBJ1-5, with unresolved D. The germline V gene has CDR1 SGDLS and CDR2 YYNGEE. Between the trimmed V and J ends, which lost 4 bases and 2 bases, there was a span of 10 bases. The CDR3 consists of 14 residues. CDR3 residues: CASSPSDGNQPQHF. The CDR3 nucleotides are TGTGCCAGCAGCCCGTCGGACGGCAATCAGCCCCAGCATTTT.

The chain joins TRBV19 to TRBJ1-1; no clear D gene. The CDR3 loop spans 14 amino acids. CDR1 is LNHDA and CDR2 is SQIVND in the germline V gene (reference sequence). With 5 bases removed from V and 2 bases from J, the gap between germline ends came to 12 bases. CDR3 protein: CASSATGSNTEAFF. CDR3 nucleotides: TGTGCCAGTAGTGCCACGGGATCTAACACTGAAGCTTTCTTT.

This rearrangement joins TRBV11-2 to TRBJ2-1; tentative D call: TRBD2 (6 bases). CDR3 size: 14 residues. The germline CDR1 and CDR2 sequences are SGHAT and FQNNGV. The germline V and J ends were trimmed by 8 bases and 4 bases, with 15 bases remaining between them. CDR3 in DNA: TGTGCCAGCTCGGGGGTCCTTAGGTACAATGAGCAGTTCTTC. Residues: CASSGVLRYNEQFF. Using reference TRBV11-2 and TRBJ2-1 for the parts outside the CDR3, the full variable domain is EAGVAQSPRYKIIEKRQSVAFWCNPISGHATLYWYQQILGQGPKLLIQFQNNGVVDDSQLPKDRFSAERLKGVDSTLKIQPAKLEDSAVYLCASSGVLRYNEQFFGPGTRLTVL.

This clone was seen only a few times. Other DNA sequences within the sample encode an identical CDR3. This sequence joins TRBV5-1 and TRBJ2-2; TRBD2 is a possible D gene (6 bases). This CDR3 comprises 12 residues. Per germline, CDR1 SGHRS and CDR2 YFSETQ. The ends were cut back, 2 bases at V and 8 bases at J, with 7 bases in the middle. CDR3 protein: CASSLLAGELFF. CDR3 DNA sequence: TGCGCCAGCAGCTTACTAGCAGGGGAGCTGTTTTTT.

DNA of the CDR3: TGTGCCACCAGCAGGGCCCGTGGGAATTACGAGCAGTACTTC. Residues: CATSRARGNYEQYF. The chain has TRBV15 and TRBJ2-7; D not resolved. V lost 3 bases and J lost 4, with 13 bases in between. Germline loops: CDR1 LNHNV, CDR2 YYDKDF (reference sequence). The CDR3 is 14 amino acids.

Notes on this clone: This probably arose from a read error, given a far larger clone one base away. The rearrangement joins TRBV7-2 to TRBJ2-7, with D possibly being TRBD1 (6 bases). The germline CDR1 and CDR2 sequences are SGHTA and FQGNSA. This CDR3 is built from 14 residues. V gave up 5 bases and J gave up 2 bases, with 13 bases separating them. The CDR3: CASSPTTGPYEQYF. CDR3 sequence (DNA): TGTGCCAGCAGCCCGACGACAGGACCCTACGAGCAGTACTTC.

The rearrangement joins TRBV7-2 to TRBJ2-7; D might be TRBD1 or TRBD2, each matching 5 bases. Germline V gene data show CDR1 as SGHTA and CDR2 as FQGNSA. Trimming pared 5 bases from V and 2 bases from J, leaving 13 bases between. There are 14 residues in the CDR3. CDR3 sequence: CASSGKGTPYEQYF. The CDR3 DNA reads TGTGCCAGCAGCGGGAAGGGGACCCCCTACGAGCAGTACTTC.

The chain links TRBV18 to TRBJ1-1; 9 nucleotides line up with TRBD1. Per the germline V gene, CDR1 is KGHSH and CDR2 is LQKENI. The CDR3 contains 13 residues. With 4 bases clipped from V and 4 bases from J, the junction kept 1 base outside the gene matches. The chain's CDR3 is CASSRDRATEAFF. The CDR3 coding sequence is TGTGCCAGCTCACGGGACAGGGCCACTGAAGCTTTCTTT.